The next 32 T cell receptor beta chains were all read from a single sample in a study of T cell responses to AZD1222 COVID-19 vaccine. TCRdb's copy holds only in-frame clones and misses some; the assay was immunoSEQ multiplex PCR. The table has 170,000 or so clones, 90% seen once; the top ten hold about 2.8%. The sample in question was peripheral blood, obtained on day 0 of AZD1222 vaccination. The receptor set was obtained from an adult in good health.

The chain couples TRBV5-4 to TRBJ2-2; 8 nucleotides match TRBD1. This CDR3 is 15 amino acids long. V shed 4 bases and J 1 base; nucleotides not matched to a gene: 3. From germline, CDR1 is SGHNT and CDR2 YYREEE (reference sequence). CDR3 coding DNA: TGTGCCAGCAGCCCGGGACAGGAGAACACCGGGGAGCTGTTTTTT. Translation gives CASSPGQENTGELFF. Variable domain in full (rest from reference TRBV5-4 and TRBJ2-2): ETGVTQSPTHLIKTRGQQVTLRCSSQSGHNTVSWYQQALGQGPQFIFQYYREEENGRGNFPPRFSGLQFPNYSSELNVNALELDDSALYLCASSPGQENTGELFFGEGSRLTVL.

The chain couples TRBV2 to TRBJ2-5; D is possibly TRBD1 (6 bases). Trimming stripped 8 bases from V and 1 base from J, with 17 bases between. The CDR3 runs 15 residues. The germline gives CDR1 SNHLY, CDR2 FYNNEI. The CDR3 coding sequence is TGTGCCAGCTCCAGGGGAGTCGGTGGCCAAGAGACCCAGTACTTC. This gives the protein CASSRGVGGQETQYF.

The table lists this clone with a count of one. The chain recombines TRBV14 with TRBJ1-1; the D gene is possibly TRBD1 (6 bases). V gave up 4 bases and J gave up 4 bases, with 13 bases separating them. The CDR3 contains 14 residues. Germline assignment: CDR1 SGHDN and CDR2 FVKESK. Written as DNA, the CDR3 is TGTGCCAGCAGCCCTGGGGGGGCGGGCACTGAAGCTTTCTTT. It encodes CASSPGGAGTEAFF. Looking up the rest from reference TRBV14 and TRBJ1-1 gives the full variable domain: EAGVTQFPSHSVIEKGQTVTLRCDPISGHDNLYWYRRVMGKEIKFLLHFVKESKQDESGMPNNRFLAERTGGTYSTLKVQPAELEDSGVYFCASSPGGAGTEAFFGQGTRLTVV.

The gene calls are TRBV27 and TRBJ2-3, with TRBD2 matching over 9 bases. Unmatched junction bases numbered 6, after V lost 9 bases and J lost 5 bases. Germline loops: CDR1 MNHEY, CDR2 SMNVEV (reference sequence). The CDR3 has 13 amino acids. In DNA, the CDR3 is TGTGCCAGTTTTAGCGGGGGTAAAGATACGCAGTATTTT. Protein product: CASFSGGKDTQYF.

This chain uses TRBV5-1 with TRBJ1-2, with TRBD1 as a possible D gene (6 bases). CDR1 is SGHRS and CDR2 is YFSETQ in the germline V gene. The V end lost 3 bases, the J end lost 3 bases, and 9 bases lay between the germline ends. The CDR3 runs to 13 residues. CDR3 sequence reads: CASSSGVDYGYTF. In DNA form, the CDR3 reads TGCGCCAGCAGCTCAGGGGTTGACTATGGCTACACCTTC.

This chain links TRBV7-2 with TRBJ2-5; 12 nucleotides line up with TRBD2. Germline loops: CDR1 SGHTA, CDR2 FQGNSA. The CDR3 has 14 residues. V lost 10 bases and J lost 4; bases outside the gene matches: 7. For the CDR3, the DNA is TGTGCCACCTCACTAGCGGGGGGCGGAGAGACCCAGTACTTC. This encodes CATSLAGGGETQYF.

This chain uses TRBV5-1 with TRBJ2-1, with a weak D call TRBD1 (7 bases). This CDR3 has 16 amino acids. V lost 4 bases and J 6 bases, leaving 20 bases between the germline ends. Germline CDR1 SGHRS, CDR2 YFSETQ. CDR3 DNA sequence: TGCGCCAGCAGCCGAGGAGGAGGGACAGCTTCCAATGAGCAGTTCTTC. Protein sequence: CASSRGGGTASNEQFF.

This rearrangement joins TRBV6-5 to TRBJ1-5; 12 nucleotides match TRBD1. The V segment lost 6 bases and the J segment 5 bases; nucleotides outside the gene matches: 5. Germline V gene lookup returns CDR1 MNHEY and CDR2 SVGAGI. The CDR3 length is 15 residues. The CDR3 here is CASRRGQGAYQPQHF. The DNA of the CDR3 is TGTGCCAGCAGGAGGGGACAGGGGGCTTATCAGCCCCAGCATTTT.

This chain links TRBV5-1 with TRBJ2-7, with D tentatively TRBD1 or TRBD2 (6 bases each). Germline CDR1 and CDR2: SGHRS and YFSETQ. CDR3 length equals 16 residues. Trimming left V 0 bases short and J 4 bases short, with 17 bases between. The CDR3 DNA follows: TGCGCCAGCAGCTTGGATTGGAGGGGGGCCGGATACGAGCAGTACTTC. As protein: CASSLDWRGAGYEQYF. The whole variable domain, filled in from reference TRBV5-1 and TRBJ2-7, reads KAGVTQTPRYLIKTRGQQVTLSCSPISGHRSVSWYQQTPGQGLQFLFEYFSETQRNKGNFPGRFSGRQFSNSRSEMNVSTLELGDSALYLCASSLDWRGAGYEQYFGPGTRLTVT.

The chain recombines TRBV7-8 with TRBJ2-6; 10 bases agree with TRBD1. The CDR3 runs to 19 residues. Trimming removed 2 bases from V and 1 base from J; junction bases left unmatched: 8. Germline CDR1 and CDR2: SGHVS and FQNEAQ. The CDR3 nucleotides are TGTGCCAGCAGCTTAAACTCACGACAGGGGGCGTCTGGGGCCAACGTCCTGACTTTC. Amino acid sequence: CASSLNSRQGASGANVLTF.

The rearrangement uses TRBV6-4 and TRBJ1-1, with D perhaps TRBD1 (6 bases). This CDR3 is built from 13 residues. The V gene lost 4 bases and the J gene lost 1 base, with 7 bases spanning the gap. Germline-derived CDR1 and CDR2 are MRHNA and SNTAGT. CDR3 sequence reads: CASSAGENTEAFF. DNA of the CDR3: TGTGCCAGCAGTGCAGGGGAGAACACTGAAGCTTTCTTT.

This chain connects TRBV19 to TRBJ1-5; TRBD1 might be the D (6 bases). Trimming stripped 6 bases from V and 0 bases from J, with 12 bases between. The germline gives CDR1 LNHDA, CDR2 SQIVND (reference sequence). This CDR3 has 15 amino acids. The CDR3 here is CASSLQGPSNQPQHF. CDR3 sequence (DNA): TGTGCCAGTAGCCTTCAGGGGCCTAGCAATCAGCCCCAGCATTTT.

A few counts support this clone. The chain joins TRBV13 to TRBJ2-7; the match to TRBD2 covers 7 bases. The trim removed 1 base at V and 1 base at J, leaving 1 base unmatched. The CDR3 runs to 14 residues. CDR1 PRHDT and CDR2 FYEKMQ come from the germline V gene (reference sequence). CDR3: CASSLAGGSYEQYF. The CDR3 DNA is TGTGCCAGCAGCTTAGCGGGGGGATCCTACGAGCAGTACTTC.

The chain carries TRBV18 and TRBJ2-5; D may be TRBD1 (6 bases). Trimming stripped 3 bases from V and 2 bases from J, with 13 bases between. The germline V gene has CDR1 KGHSH and CDR2 LQKENI. This CDR3 contains 15 residues. As DNA, the CDR3 is TGTGCCAGCTCACCGCCTGGGACAAGACAAGAGACCCAGTACTTC. Protein sequence: CASSPPGTRQETQYF.

The genes are TRBV6-2 or TRBV6-3 and TRBJ1-1; a possible D gene is TRBD1 (6 bases). The germline V gene encodes CDR1 MNHEY and CDR2 SVGEGT. Deletions cut 0 bases from V and 0 bases from J, with 14 bases between. The CDR3 length is 17 residues. This CDR3 reads CASSYSSWGGMNTEAFF. In DNA form, the CDR3 reads TGTGCCAGCAGTTACTCTAGTTGGGGGGGCATGAACACTGAAGCTTTCTTT.

V gene TRBV19 combines with J gene TRBJ1-1; 8 positions match TRBD1. V trimming: 6 bases; J trimming: 3 bases; junction bases outside the gene matches: 21. The V gene's germline CDR1 is LNHDA and CDR2 SQIVND (reference sequence). The CDR3 covers 19 residues. CDR3 in DNA: TGTGCCAGTAGCAAACCAGTTGGGACAGGAATCGGAGGCTACACTGAAGCTTTCTTT. This translates into CASSKPVGTGIGGYTEAFF.

Only a few counts were recorded for this clone. This chain joins TRBV27 and TRBJ1-1; D is unresolved. Germline CDR1 MNHEY, CDR2 SMNVEV (reference sequence). The CDR3 consists of 14 residues. Deletions cut 7 bases from V and 0 bases from J, with 12 bases between. CDR3 nucleotide sequence: TGTGCCAGCATAGGGTGGCCACTGAACACTGAAGCTTTCTTT. Encoded protein: CASIGWPLNTEAFF.

This clone turned up a few times. This chain links TRBV29-1 with TRBJ2-1; TRBD2 matches 7 bases. The CDR3 length is 13 residues. With V trimmed by 3 bases and J by 4 bases, 3 bases remained unmatched. The germline V gene encodes CDR1 SQVTM and CDR2 ANQGSEA. CDR3 DNA: TGCAGCGTTGAGAGCGGGGATTACAATGAGCAGTTCTTC. Translating gives CSVESGDYNEQFF.

The chain couples TRBV7-9 to TRBJ1-6; tentative D call: TRBD1 (5 bases). The germline gives CDR1 SEHNR, CDR2 FQNEAQ (reference sequence). Trimming shortened V by 1 base and J by 7 bases, and 11 bases separated the two germline ends. The CDR3 contains 15 residues. The CDR3 DNA is TGTGCCAGCAGCTTAGGGGGGGGAGGCAATTCACCCCTCCACTTT. The encoded protein is CASSLGGGGNSPLHF.

The V gene is TRBV6-5, the J gene TRBJ2-2; no definite D call. The germline gives CDR1 MNHEY, CDR2 SVGAGI. The CDR3 has 14 amino acids. V was trimmed by 7 bases and J by 3 bases, leaving 12 bases between them. CDR3: CASTVVLDTGELFF. CDR3 DNA: TGTGCCAGCACGGTGGTTCTGGACACCGGGGAGCTGTTTTTT.

The chain recombines TRBV6-2 or TRBV6-3 with TRBJ1-5; TRBD1 might be the D (6 bases). The ends were cut back, 0 bases at V and 2 bases at J, with 14 bases in the middle. CDR3 size: 17 residues. The germline V gene encodes CDR1 MNHEY and CDR2 SVGEGT. The CDR3 reads CASSYSRTERGNQPQHF. The CDR3 nucleotides are TGTGCCAGCAGTTACTCGCGGACAGAGAGGGGCAATCAGCCCCAGCATTTT.

The chain carries TRBV7-2 and TRBJ1-6; 7 nucleotides align to TRBD1. The J segment lost 10 bases and the V segment lost 7 bases, leaving 13 bases of the junction unmatched. The CDR3 covers 15 residues. Germline V gives CDR1 SGHTA, CDR2 FQGNSA. This CDR3 reads CASTTSTGVVSPLHF. For the CDR3, the DNA is TGTGCCAGCACCACCTCTACAGGGGTTGTCTCACCCCTCCACTTT.

This rearrangement joins TRBV4-3 to TRBJ2-1; D might be TRBD1 or TRBD2, each matching 5 bases. The CDR3 is 16 amino acids. The germline V gene encodes CDR1 LGHNA and CDR2 YSLEER. V lost 4 bases, J lost 7 bases, and 20 bases lay in between. Written as DNA, the CDR3 is TGCGCCAGCAGCCGGGGGTTGGGCCCCACTGGTAATGAGCAGTTCTTC. This sequence encodes CASSRGLGPTGNEQFF.

V gene TRBV23-1 combines with J gene TRBJ2-7; D call uncertain. Being an ORF, TRBV23-1 has a function that is uncertain. The CDR3 is 16 residues long. Trimming pared 3 bases from V and 6 bases from J, leaving 21 bases between. The CDR3 reads CASSHPGSRTNVEQYF. The DNA of the CDR3 is TGCGCCAGCAGTCACCCGGGTAGCCGAACAAACGTCGAGCAGTACTTC.

The chain has TRBV11-1 and TRBJ2-7, with 7 bases lining up with TRBD1. Germline trimming cut 2 bases from V and 2 bases from J; bases unmatched to any gene: 3. Germline CDR1 reads SGHAT; CDR2 reads FQDESV (reference sequence). The CDR3 has 14 amino acids. The CDR3 loop is CASSLTGATYEQYF. DNA of the CDR3: TGTGCCAGCAGCTTAACAGGGGCCACCTACGAGCAGTACTTC.

The chain uses TRBV12-3 or TRBV12-4 and TRBJ1-2; weak D call: TRBD1 (6 bases). The CDR3 consists of 12 residues. Trimming left V 5 bases short and J 6 bases short, with 10 bases between. CDR3 DNA: TGTGCCAGCAGTCAATACAGGGATGGCTACACCTTC. It specifies CASSQYRDGYTF.

This chain uses TRBV30 with TRBJ2-3, with D maybe TRBD1 (6 bases). Trimming left V 4 bases short and J 6 bases short, with 11 bases between. The CDR3 covers 12 residues. CDR1 and CDR2 from the germline V gene are GTSNPN and SVGIG (reference sequence). The CDR3 bases are TGTGCCTGGAACCAGGGGTGGGATACGCAGTATTTT. The encoded protein is CAWNQGWDTQYF.

V gene TRBV5-6 combines with J gene TRBJ2-3; possibly TRBD1 for D (6 bases). Trimming took 2 bases from V and 1 from J, leaving 14 bases between them. CDR1 is SGHDT, CDR2 YYEEEE, per germline. The CDR3 consists of 16 residues. The CDR3 here is CASSFAGGARTDTQYF. The CDR3 bases are TGTGCCAGCAGCTTTGCTGGGGGCGCCCGCACAGATACGCAGTATTTT.

This chain links TRBV9 with TRBJ1-2, with TRBD1 matching over 7 bases. Germline-derived CDR1 and CDR2 are SGDLS and YYNGEE. Germline trimming cut 0 bases from V and 3 bases from J; bases unmatched to any gene: 5. CDR3 length equals 15 residues. The CDR3 loop reads CASSVGGRGDYGYTF. The CDR3 DNA sequence: TGTGCCAGCAGCGTAGGTGGCAGGGGGGACTATGGCTACACCTTC.

The chain combines TRBV9 with TRBJ1-1; no clear D. Germline V gene sequence: CDR1 SGDLS, CDR2 YYNGEE. This CDR3 region has 9 residues. Between the trimmed V and J ends, which lost 4 bases and 9 bases, there was a span of 4 bases. The CDR3 reads CASSPQAFF. CDR3 bases: TGTGCCAGCAGCCCCCAAGCTTTCTTT.

This clone has a single count. The CDR3 loop reads CASSLLYPGPTRRYYGYTF. CDR3 nucleotides: TGTGCCAGCAGCTTATTGTACCCAGGCCCTACCAGAAGATATTATGGCTACACCTTC. The genes are TRBV7-9 and TRBJ1-2; D is ambiguous. Trimming took 2 bases from V and 5 from J, leaving 27 bases between them. The CDR3 extends over 19 amino acids. Germline assignment: CDR1 SEHNR and CDR2 FQNEAQ (reference sequence).

This clone was counted once. The identical CDR3 is also encoded by other nucleotide sequences in the sample. The V and J genes are TRBV6-4 and TRBJ2-3; D may be TRBD2 (5 bases). V was trimmed by 4 bases and J by 0 bases, leaving 8 bases between them. CDR1 is MRHNA and CDR2 is SNTAGT in the germline V gene. This CDR3 is built from 14 residues. The CDR3 DNA is TGTGCCAGCAGTGTTAGCGCTAGCACAGATACGCAGTATTTT. Its protein is CASSVSASTDTQYF.